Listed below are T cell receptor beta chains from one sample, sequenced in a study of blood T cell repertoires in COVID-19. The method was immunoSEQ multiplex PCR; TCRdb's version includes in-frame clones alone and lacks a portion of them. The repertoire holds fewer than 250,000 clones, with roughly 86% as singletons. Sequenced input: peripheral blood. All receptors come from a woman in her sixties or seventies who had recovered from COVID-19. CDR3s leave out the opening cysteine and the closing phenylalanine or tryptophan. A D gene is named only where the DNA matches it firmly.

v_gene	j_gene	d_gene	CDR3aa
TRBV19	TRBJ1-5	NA	ASRPRARDSNQPQH
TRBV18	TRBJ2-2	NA	ASSPPNSLSELF
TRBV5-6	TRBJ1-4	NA	ASSFRGEKLF
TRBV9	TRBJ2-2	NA	ASRERATGLPGELF
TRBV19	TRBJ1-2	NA	ASSIFSNYGYT
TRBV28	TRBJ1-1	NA	ASSLAGPWSAF
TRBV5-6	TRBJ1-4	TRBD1	ASSRVGQRGTNEKLF
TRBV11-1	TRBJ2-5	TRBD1	ASSSVDRGQETQY
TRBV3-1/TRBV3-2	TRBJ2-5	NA	ASSQDWRGPQETQY
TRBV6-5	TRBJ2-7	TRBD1	ATKTRGRWSYEQY
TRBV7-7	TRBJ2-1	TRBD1	ASSLGQGGEQF
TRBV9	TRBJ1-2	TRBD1	ASSPTHGTGGVRNYGYT
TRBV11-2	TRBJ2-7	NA	ASSGQGFYEQY
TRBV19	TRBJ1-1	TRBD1	ASRVDRAGTEAF
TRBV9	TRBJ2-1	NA	ASSARGLYNEQF
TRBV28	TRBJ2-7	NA	ATRLEALWREQY
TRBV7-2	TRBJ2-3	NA	ASSSRSGTLSTDTQY
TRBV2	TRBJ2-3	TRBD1	ASSRDRGPDTQY
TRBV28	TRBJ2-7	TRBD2	ASSLSASGDYEQY
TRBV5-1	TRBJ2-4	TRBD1	ASSPGQTIMDIQY
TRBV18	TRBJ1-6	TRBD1	ASSPAGTGNNSPLH
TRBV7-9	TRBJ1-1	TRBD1	ASSPGQGTWMNTEAF
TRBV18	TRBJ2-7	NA	ASSPSGVGSYEQY
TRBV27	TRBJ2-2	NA	ASSLRIDSLWTGELF
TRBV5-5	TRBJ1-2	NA	ASSLERTAYGYT